This is a list of T cell receptor beta chains from one sample in a study of early T cells in non-severe SARS-CoV-2 infection. TCRdb independently ran MiXCR on the 5' RACE reads; one entry per CDR3 protein. The sample holds 70,000 to 85,000 distinct CDR3 sequences, more than 9% seen once. Source material: whole blood. Receptor source: an adult who was a healthcare worker with PCR-confirmed SARS-CoV-2 infection or an uninfected control (not recorded which). The CDR3 runs from the conserved cysteine through the conserved F or W. The D gene is left open where the match is weak.

NA	TRBV11-2	TRBJ2-5	CASSRPAQETQYF
NA	TRBV28	TRBJ1-1	CASSPHGFFGEAFF
NA	TRBV24-1	TRBJ2-2	CATSPSPGRTNTGELFF
TRBD1	TRBV7-3	TRBJ2-3	CASSLGQGSTDTQYF
NA	TRBV7-6	TRBJ2-1	CASSQSPQGDEQFF
NA	TRBV20-1	TRBJ1-5	CSVVGHHPLSNQPQHF
NA	TRBV12-3/TRBV12-4	TRBJ1-5	CASREGNQPQHF
TRBD2	TRBV5-1	TRBJ2-1	CASGLAEPLGEQFF
NA	TRBV7-9	TRBJ1-6	CASSFPPTDYNSPLHF
NA	TRBV7-8	TRBJ2-1	CASSDFRGVTYNEQFF
NA	TRBV5-4	TRBJ2-7	CASSLMGGYEQYF
NA	TRBV20-1	TRBJ2-1	CSAPLQRHNEQFF
NA	TRBV5-6	TRBJ2-5	CASSWGPRQETQYF